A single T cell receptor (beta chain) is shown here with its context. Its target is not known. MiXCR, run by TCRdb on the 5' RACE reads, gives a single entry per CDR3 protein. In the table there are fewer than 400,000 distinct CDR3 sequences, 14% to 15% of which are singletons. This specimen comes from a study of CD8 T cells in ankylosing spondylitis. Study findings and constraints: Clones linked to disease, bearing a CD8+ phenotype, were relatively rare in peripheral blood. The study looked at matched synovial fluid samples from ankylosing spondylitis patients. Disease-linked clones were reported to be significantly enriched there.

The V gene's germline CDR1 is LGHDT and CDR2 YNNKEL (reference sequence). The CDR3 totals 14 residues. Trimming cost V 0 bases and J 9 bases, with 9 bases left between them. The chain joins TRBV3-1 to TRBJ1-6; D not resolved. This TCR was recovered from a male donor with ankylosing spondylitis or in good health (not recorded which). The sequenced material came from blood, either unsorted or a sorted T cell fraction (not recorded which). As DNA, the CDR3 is TGTGCCAGCAGCCAAGATCAGGCTTTTTCACCCCTCCACTTT. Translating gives CASSQDQAFSPLHF.